These 3 T cell receptor beta chains were all obtained from the same sample, sequenced in a study of blood T cell repertoires in COVID-19. This table comes from immunoSEQ multiplex PCR, and its TCRdb copy is limited to in-frame clones, with some not included. The table lists 250,000 or so clones, about 80% of them singletons. The sequenced sample was peripheral blood. Receptor source: a man older than 75 with acute or convalescent COVID-19.

This clone occurred a few times. V gene TRBV3-1 (or the pseudogene TRBV3-2) combines with J gene TRBJ1-3; 7 bases map to TRBD1. This CDR3 has 16 amino acids. Germline V gene sequence: CDR1 LGHDT, CDR2 YNNKEL (reference sequence). V lost 7 bases, J lost 1 base, and 10 bases stayed unmatched. The CDR3 bases are TGTGCCAGCACCCGGGGCACAGGGGCGTCTGGAAACACCATATATTTT. Amino acids: CASTRGTGASGNTIYF.

This clone was detected once. CDR3 residues: CASSSGTANTGELFF. The CDR3 coding sequence is TGTGCCAGCAGCTCCGGGACAGCGAACACCGGGGAGCTGTTTTTT. The chain employs TRBV7-3 and TRBJ2-2, with TRBD1 matching 7 bases. The V gene end was trimmed by 4 bases and the J gene end by 0 bases; junction bases not matched to a gene: 2. In germline, CDR1 is SGHTA, CDR2 FQGTGA. CDR3 length equals 15 residues.

This sequence joins TRBV5-1 and TRBJ1-3, with 8 bases lining up with TRBD1. The ends lost 3 bases at V and 1 base at J; junction bases unmatched: 3. There are 15 residues in the CDR3. Germline CDR1 and CDR2: SGHRS and YFSETQ. The CDR3 DNA reads as TGCGCCAGCAGCTACCAGGGGGCGTCTGGAAACACCATATATTTT. Protein product: CASSYQGASGNTIYF.